One T cell receptor (beta chain) is described in this entry. The source of the sample is a study of shared clonotypes between healthy human individuals. Germline V CDR1 and CDR2: SGHVS, FNYEAQ. The CDR3 spans 13 residues. The V gene end was trimmed by 8 bases and the J gene end by 3 bases; junction bases not matched to a gene: 2. Clones were read by immunoSEQ multiplex PCR, and TCRdb kept only the in-frame ones, dropping some. This table has around 700,000 clones, 92% appearing once. CD45RO-negative cells were positively selected for CCR7, leaving out terminally differentiated effector memory CD45RA+ cells.

The receptor comes from a young man in good health. The sequencing input was naive CD8+ T cells sorted from blood. This rearrangement joins TRBV7-6 to TRBJ1-5; 9 bases align to TRBD1. This chain's CDR3 is CASGTGTNQPQHF. CDR3 DNA sequence: TGTGCCAGCGGGACAGGGACCAATCAGCCCCAGCATTTT.